The 8 T cell receptor beta chains below come from one sample, sequenced in a study of blood T cells in healthy people across ages. Alongside a J-beta primer mix, a sample-barcoded 5' primer served in a second PCR lasting about 7 to 11 cycles. One entry per CDR3 protein results from TCRdb running MiXCR on the 5' RACE reads. The sample holds some 1.8 million distinct CDR3 sequences, 30% to 40% seen once. The sequenced sample was blood. The receptors shown here come from a human donor in good health.

This clonotype appeared a few times. This chain connects TRBV4-3 to TRBJ2-7; 8 bases line up with TRBD1. The trim removed 1 base at V and 0 bases at J, leaving 5 bases unmatched. The CDR3 is 16 amino acids. Germline CDR1 is LGHNA and CDR2 is YSLEER. The CDR3 reads CASSQVRGQVSYEQYF. In nucleotides, the CDR3 is TGCGCCAGCAGCCAAGTGAGGGGACAGGTCTCCTACGAGCAGTACTTC.

This clonotype was detected a few times. A junction boundary mismatches the germline segment, possibly from a read error. The V and J genes are TRBV7-2 and TRBJ1-1; the D gene is possibly TRBD1 (5 bases). This CDR3 is 14 amino acids long. Germline V gene lookup returns CDR1 SGHTA and CDR2 FQGNSA. The CDR3 coding sequence is TGCGCCAGCAGCTTAGAATCCCAGGGCACTGAAGCTTTCTTT. Translation: CASSLESQGTEAFF.

This clonotype was detected ten times or more. The V gene is TRBV7-3, the J gene TRBJ2-3; 7 bases map to TRBD2. Germline V lookup: CDR1 SGHTA, CDR2 FQGTGA. CDR3 length: 13 amino acids. After removal of 2 bases from V and 5 bases from J, the junction contained 1 base not matched to a gene. CDR3 sequence reads: CASSLGGEDTQYF. The CDR3 DNA follows: TGTGCCAGCAGCTTAGGGGGGGAAGATACGCAGTATTTT.

This clonotype was observed a few times. V and J are TRBV3-1 and TRBJ1-4, with D possibly matching TRBD1 (6 bases). Germline values: CDR1 LGHDT, CDR2 YNNKEL (reference sequence). The CDR3 loop spans 16 amino acids. V was cut by 3 bases and J by 7 bases, with 18 bases left in between. The CDR3 protein is CASSQTYRAIGEKLFF. As DNA, the CDR3 is TGTGCCAGCAGCCAGACTTACAGGGCGATAGGTGAAAAACTGTTTTTT.

This clonotype occurred a few times. The chain links TRBV12-3 or TRBV12-4 to TRBJ2-7, with D perhaps assigned TRBD1 or TRBD2 (6 bases each). This CDR3 comprises 15 residues. Trimming took off 1 base at V and 4 bases at J, with 14 bases between the two ends. As DNA, the CDR3 is TGTGCCAGCAGTTTAGACGTCGGGGGCGGTTACGAGCAGTACTTC. Amino acids: CASSLDVGGGYEQYF.

This chain links TRBV20-1 with TRBJ2-5, with D hard to call. The CDR3 spans 13 residues. Trimming removed 6 bases from V and 5 bases from J, with 16 bases in between. Germline V CDR1 and CDR2: DFQATT, SNEGSKA (reference sequence). The CDR3 reads CSALGGDKETQYF. The CDR3 region has the DNA TGCAGTGCCCTTGGTGGGGATAAGGAGACCCAGTACTTC.

The rearrangement links TRBV28 to TRBJ2-5; the match to TRBD2 covers 10 bases. The germline CDR1 and CDR2 sequences are MDHEN and SYDVKM. CDR3 length: 12 residues. The ends lost 10 bases at V and 5 bases at J; junction bases unmatched: 4. The CDR3 spells CATGTSAETQYF. The CDR3 nucleotides are TGTGCCACCGGGACTAGCGCGGAGACCCAGTACTTC. The entire variable domain, with the rest obtained from reference TRBV28 and TRBJ2-5, is as follows: DVKVTQSSRYLVKRTGEKVFLECVQDMDHENMFWYRQDPGLGLRLIYFSYDVKMKEKGDIPEGYSVSREKKERFSLILESASTNQTSMYLCATGTSAETQYFGPGTRLLVL.

J is TRBJ1-3 and V is TRBV5-1, with a weak D call TRBD1 (5 bases). Between the trimmed V and J ends, which lost 0 bases and 7 bases, there was a span of 8 bases. The CDR3 has 13 amino acids. Per the germline V gene, CDR1 is SGHRS and CDR2 is YFSETQ. Written as DNA, the CDR3 is TGCGCCAGCAGCTTGGATGGGGGGAACACCATATATTTT. It translates to CASSLDGGNTIYF.